Only one count was recorded for the clone carrying this T cell receptor (beta chain). Cohort 3 donors were reported recovered after two negative PCRs, clearance, or symptom resolution. The record originates from a study of blood T cell repertoires in COVID-19. Whole-study context: Italy, Spain and the United States were the sources of the convalescent and acute COVID-19 samples.

Per the original methods: It was from reference gene primer amplification that nucleated cell counts were estimated. Produced via immunoSEQ multiplex PCR; TCRdb's table is partial and in-frame only. The V and J calls and the clone size are those of that table, but D and trimming were determined from the DNA. The sample has hundreds of thousands of clones; approximately 85% are singletons. V gave up 6 bases and J gave up 7 bases, with 19 bases separating them. Germline V gives CDR1 MNHEY, CDR2 SMNVEV (reference sequence). The CDR3 runs to 15 residues. The sequencing input was PBMCs or T cells enriched from blood (not recorded which). The sequence was obtained from a man aged 25-45 years who had recovered from COVID-19. The rearrangement joins TRBV27 to TRBJ1-5; D is perhaps TRBD1 (6 bases). This chain's CDR3 is CASSIGGGLEQPQHF. CDR3 bases: TGTGCCAGCAGCATAGGGGGGGGGCTTGAACAGCCCCAGCATTTT.